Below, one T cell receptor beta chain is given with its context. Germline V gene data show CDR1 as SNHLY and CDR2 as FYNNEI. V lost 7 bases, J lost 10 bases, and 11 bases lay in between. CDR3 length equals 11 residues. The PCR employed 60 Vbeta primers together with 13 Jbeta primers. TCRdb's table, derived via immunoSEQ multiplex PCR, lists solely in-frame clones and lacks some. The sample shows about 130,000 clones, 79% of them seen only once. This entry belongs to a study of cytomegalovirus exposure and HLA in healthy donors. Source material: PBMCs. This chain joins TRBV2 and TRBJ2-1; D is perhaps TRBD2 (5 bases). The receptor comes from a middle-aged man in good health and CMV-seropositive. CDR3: CASTAGREQFF. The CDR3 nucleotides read TGTGCCAGCACTGCGGGTCGGGAGCAGTTCTTC.